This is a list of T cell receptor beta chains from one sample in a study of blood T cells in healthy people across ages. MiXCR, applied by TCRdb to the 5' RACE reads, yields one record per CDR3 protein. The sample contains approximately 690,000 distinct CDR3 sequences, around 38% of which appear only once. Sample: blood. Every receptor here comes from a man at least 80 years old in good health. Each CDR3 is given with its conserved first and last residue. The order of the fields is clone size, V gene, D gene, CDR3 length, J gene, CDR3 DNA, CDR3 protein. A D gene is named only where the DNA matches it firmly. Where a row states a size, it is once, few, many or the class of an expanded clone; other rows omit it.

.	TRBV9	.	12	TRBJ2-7	TGTGCCAGCAGCGTAGCAGGGACCGAGCAGTACTTC	CASSVAGTEQYF
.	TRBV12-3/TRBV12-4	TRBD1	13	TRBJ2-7	TGTGCCAGCACCTACAGGGGATCCTACGAGCAGTACTTC	CASTYRGSYEQYF
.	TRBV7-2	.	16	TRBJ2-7	TGTGCCGGCAGCTCCCCGCCTGGGGACGTAACCTACGAGCAGTACTTC	CAGSSPPGDVTYEQYF
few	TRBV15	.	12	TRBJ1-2	TGTGCCACCAGCAGAACTAACTATGGCTACACCTTC	CATSRTNYGYTF
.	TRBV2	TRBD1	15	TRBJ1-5	TGTGCCAGCAGGGCACAGGGGGTAAAGAATCAGCCCCAGCATTTT	CASRAQGVKNQPQHF
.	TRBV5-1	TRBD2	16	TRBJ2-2	TGCGCCAGCAGCCTCACCGGGACTAGTGATGTCGGGGAGCTGTTTTTT	CASSLTGTSDVGELFF
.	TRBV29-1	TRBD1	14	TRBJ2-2	TGCAGCGGGCGGACAGGGGGGAACACCGGGGAGCTGTTTTTT	CSGRTGGNTGELFF
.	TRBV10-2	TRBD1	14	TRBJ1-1	TGCGCCACGACAGGGTCCCAGATGAACACTGAAGCTTTCTTT	CATTGSQMNTEAFF
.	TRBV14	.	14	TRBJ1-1	TGTGCCAGCAGCCAAGATTTCGGGGTCACTGAAGCTTTCTTT	CASSQDFGVTEAFF
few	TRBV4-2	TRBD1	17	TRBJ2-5	TGTGCCAGCAGCCAAGGGGACCGAGACAGGGACCAAGAGACCCGGTACTTC	CASSQGDRDRDQETRYF
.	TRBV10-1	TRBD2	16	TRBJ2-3	TGCGCCAGCAGTGAGTCGGAGACTAGCGGCACAGATACGCAGTATTTT	CASSESETSGTDTQYF
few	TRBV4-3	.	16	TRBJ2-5	TGCGCCAGCAGCCAGGGCCTAGGGACAAGCCAAGAGACCCAGTACTTC	CASSQGLGTSQETQYF
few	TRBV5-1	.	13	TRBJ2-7	TGCGCCAGCAAACCCCACGACAGCTACGAGCAGTACTTC	CASKPHDSYEQYF
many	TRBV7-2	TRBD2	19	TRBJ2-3	TGTGCCAGCAGCTCTGGACTAGCGGGAGGCCCGGACGGAGTCGATACGCAGTATTTT	CASSSGLAGGPDGVDTQYF
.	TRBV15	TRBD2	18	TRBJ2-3	TGTGCCACCACCTCGAAGCATAGAAGCGGGGGGAGCACAGATACGCAGTATTTT	CATTSKHRSGGSTDTQYF
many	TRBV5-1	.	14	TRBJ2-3	TGCGCCAGCAGCTTCCCAGGGCAGACAGATACGCAGTATTTT	CASSFPGQTDTQYF
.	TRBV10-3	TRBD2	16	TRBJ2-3	TGTGCCATCAGTGGGGGGAGCGGGAGCCACACAGATACGCAGTATTTT	CAISGGSGSHTDTQYF
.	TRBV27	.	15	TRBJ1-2	TGTGCCAGCAGTTTACAGGCAGTCCCTAACTATGGCTACACCTTC	CASSLQAVPNYGYTF
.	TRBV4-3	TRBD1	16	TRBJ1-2	TGCGCCAGCAGCCAAGATTACCGGCAGGGGGCTTATGGCTACACCTTC	CASSQDYRQGAYGYTF
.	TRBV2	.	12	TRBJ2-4	TGTGCCAGCAATGAAGCACGGGGTGAGCAGTACTTC	CASNEARGEQYF
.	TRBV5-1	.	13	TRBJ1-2	TGCGCCAGCAGCCCAATTGGGAAAACGGGCTACACCTTC	CASSPIGKTGYTF
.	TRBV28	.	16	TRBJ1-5	TGTGCCAGCAGCTCACTACAGGGTTATAGCAATCAGCCCCAGCATTTT	CASSSLQGYSNQPQHF
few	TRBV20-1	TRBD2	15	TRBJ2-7	TGCAGTGCTAGAGATCATCGCGGGAGTCCCTACGAGCAGTACTTC	CSARDHRGSPYEQYF
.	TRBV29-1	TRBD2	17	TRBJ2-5	TGCAGCGTTGAACGTTCCGACCGCGGGGGGGCACTAAATGAGCAGTACTTC	CSVERSDRGGALNEQYF
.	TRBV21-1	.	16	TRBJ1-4	TGTGCCAGCATCCAAATTGGGCGTGGGGCTAATGAAAAACTGTTTTTT	CASIQIGRGANEKLFF
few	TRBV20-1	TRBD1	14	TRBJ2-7	TGCAGTGCTGGTGACAGGGGAGCCCCCTACGAGCAGTACTTC	CSAGDRGAPYEQYF
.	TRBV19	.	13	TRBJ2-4	TGTGCCAGTAGTATAGAGAAAAGAAACATTCAGTACTTC	CASSIEKRNIQYF
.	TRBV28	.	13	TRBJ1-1	TGTGCCAGCAGCCGACAGATTAACACTGAAGCTTTCTTT	CASSRQINTEAFF
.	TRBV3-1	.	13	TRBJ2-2	TGTGCCAGCAGCCATACGTACACCGGGGAGCTGTTTTTT	CASSHTYTGELFF
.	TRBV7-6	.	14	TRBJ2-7	TGTGCCAGCAGCTTAGATATATCCTCCTACGAGCAGTACTTC	CASSLDISSYEQYF
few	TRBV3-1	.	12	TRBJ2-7	TGTGCCAGCAGCCGGTCCGGTTCCGAGCAGTACTTC	CASSRSGSEQYF
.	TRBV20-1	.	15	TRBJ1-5	TGCAGTGCTAGAGCTGGGACGGTGAGCAATCAGCCCCAGCATTTT	CSARAGTVSNQPQHF
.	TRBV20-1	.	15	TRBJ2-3	TGCAGTGCTAGAAGGACGGATTTCGGCACAGGTACGCAGTATTTT	CSARRTDFGTGTQYF
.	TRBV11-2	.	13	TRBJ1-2	TGTGCCAGCAGCTTCTCAGGGACCGGTGGCTACACCTTC	CASSFSGTGGYTF
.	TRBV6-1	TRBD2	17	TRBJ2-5	TGTGCCAGCAGTCGAATACAAACTAGCGGGAGGGGTAATGAGCAGTACTTC	CASSRIQTSGRGNEQYF
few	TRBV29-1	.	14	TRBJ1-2	TGCAGCGTCGACGTTGGAAGGGGACAAGCTGGCTACACCTTC	CSVDVGRGQAGYTF
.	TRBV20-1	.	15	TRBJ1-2	TGCAGTGCTAGAGAAGGGGCCGCATCGGGCTATGGCTACACCTTC	CSAREGAASGYGYTF
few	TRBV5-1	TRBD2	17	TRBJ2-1	TGCGCCAGCAGCTTGGCCGGAGGGCTAGCGGGGAACACTGAGCAGTTCTTC	CASSLAGGLAGNTEQFF
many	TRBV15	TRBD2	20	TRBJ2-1	TGTGCCACCAGCAGAGATGGTCGTGGCGGGGGGGCCTTGAATCTCAATGAGCAGTTCTTC	CATSRDGRGGGALNLNEQFF
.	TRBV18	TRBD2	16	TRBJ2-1	TGTGCCAGCTCACCACCTCAGGCGGGAGCCTACAATGAGCAGTTCTTC	CASSPPQAGAYNEQFF
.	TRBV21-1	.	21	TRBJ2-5	TGTGCCAGCAGCAAAGGGGTGTCCTCTCTAGCGGGAGAATCCCCACAAGAGACCCAGTACTTC	CASSKGVSSLAGESPQETQYF
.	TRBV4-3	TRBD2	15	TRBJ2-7	TGCGCCAGCAGCCAAGTTAGCGGGTTCTCCTACGAGCAGTACTTC	CASSQVSGFSYEQYF
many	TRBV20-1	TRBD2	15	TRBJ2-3	TGCAGTGCTAGTCGGGGGGGAATTAGCACAGATACGCAGTATTTT	CSASRGGISTDTQYF
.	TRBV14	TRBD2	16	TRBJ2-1	TGTGCCAGCAGCCTCCAAGGGACTAGCGGCTACAATGAGCAGTTCTTC	CASSLQGTSGYNEQFF
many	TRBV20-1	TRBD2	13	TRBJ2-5	TGCAGTGCCCGGGGACTAGATCAAGAGACCCAGTACTTC	CSARGLDQETQYF
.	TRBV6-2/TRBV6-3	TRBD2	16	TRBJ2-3	TGTGCCAGCAGACTTGGCTCTAGCGGGAGTCTGAATACGCAGTATTTT	CASRLGSSGSLNTQYF
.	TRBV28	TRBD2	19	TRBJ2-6	TGTGCCAGCAGTTTCGTACCGGGACTAGCGGAATCTGGGGCCAACGTCCTGACTTTC	CASSFVPGLAESGANVLTF
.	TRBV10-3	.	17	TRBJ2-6	TGTGCCATCAGTGTGGCGACTGCGAACTCTGGGGCCAACGTCCTGACTTTC	CAISVATANSGANVLTF
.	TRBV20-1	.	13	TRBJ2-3	TGCAGTGCTAGAGAAAGGGGTAGAGATACGCAGTATTTT	CSARERGRDTQYF
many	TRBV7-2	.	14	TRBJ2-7	TGTGCCAGCAGAAAGTTGGGCAACTCCTACGAGCAGTACTTC	CASRKLGNSYEQYF
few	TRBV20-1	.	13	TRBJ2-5	TGCAGTGCTAGGTCTCCTTCCCCTGGGGAGCAGTACTTC	CSARSPSPGEQYF
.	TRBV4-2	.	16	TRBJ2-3	TGTGCCAGCAGCCAAGACCCAGGGGGGGACACAGATACGCAGTATTTT	CASSQDPGGDTDTQYF
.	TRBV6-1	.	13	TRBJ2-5	TGTGCCAGCAGTGAAGCAGCCCAGGACGTGCAGTACTTC	CASSEAAQDVQYF
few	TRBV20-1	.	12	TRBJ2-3	TGCAGTGGTCAGACTCGCACAGATACGCAGTATTTT	CSGQTRTDTQYF
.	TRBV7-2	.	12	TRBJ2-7	TGTGCCAGCGGCTCCCTGGGGAACGAGCAGTACTTC	CASGSLGNEQYF